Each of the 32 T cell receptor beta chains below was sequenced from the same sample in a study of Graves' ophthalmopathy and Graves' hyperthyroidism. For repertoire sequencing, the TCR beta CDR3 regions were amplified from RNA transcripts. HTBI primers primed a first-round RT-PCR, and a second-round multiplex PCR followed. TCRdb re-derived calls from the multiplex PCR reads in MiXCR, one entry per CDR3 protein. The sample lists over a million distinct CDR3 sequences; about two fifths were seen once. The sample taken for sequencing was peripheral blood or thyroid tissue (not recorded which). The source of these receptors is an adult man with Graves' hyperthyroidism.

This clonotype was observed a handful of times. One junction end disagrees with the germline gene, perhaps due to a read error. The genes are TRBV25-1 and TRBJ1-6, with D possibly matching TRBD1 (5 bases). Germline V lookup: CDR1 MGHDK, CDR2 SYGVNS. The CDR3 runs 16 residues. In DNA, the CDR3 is TGTGCCTGCAGTGTCAGGGCCAGCTCCTATAATTCACCCCTCCACTTT. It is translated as CACSVRASSYNSPLHF.

CDR3 DNA sequence: TGCAGTTTGTATCCGGGCTCAACCTACGAGCAGTACTTC. This gives the protein CSLYPGSTYEQYF. The V and J genes are TRBV20-1 and TRBJ2-7; unclear D gene. The CDR3 contains 13 residues. CDR1 is DFQATT, CDR2 SNEGSKA, per germline (reference sequence). Trimming took 8 bases from V and 2 from J, leaving 16 bases between them.

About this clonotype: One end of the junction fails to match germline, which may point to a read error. DNA for the CDR3: TGCGCCAGCAGCCAAGTCTACGGATCCTACGAGCATTATTTC. It codes for CASSQVYGSYEHYF. The rearrangement links TRBV4-3 to TRBJ2-7; D remains unclear. Germline V gene lookup returns CDR1 LGHNA and CDR2 YSLEER. This CDR3 has 14 residues.

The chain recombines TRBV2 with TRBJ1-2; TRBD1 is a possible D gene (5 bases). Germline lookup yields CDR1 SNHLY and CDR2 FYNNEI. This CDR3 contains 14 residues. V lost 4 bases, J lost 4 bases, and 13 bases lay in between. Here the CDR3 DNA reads TGTGCCAGCAGTGCGGACACAGGCCGCTATGGCTACACCTTC. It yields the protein CASSADTGRYGYTF.

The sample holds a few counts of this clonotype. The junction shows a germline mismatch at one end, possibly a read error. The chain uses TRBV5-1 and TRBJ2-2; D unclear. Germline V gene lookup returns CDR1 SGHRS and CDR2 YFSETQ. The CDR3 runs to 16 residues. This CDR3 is CASNLGGRSLTGELFF. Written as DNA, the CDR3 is TGCGCCAGCAACTTGGGCGGCAGATCTTTAACCGGGGAGCTGTTTTTT.

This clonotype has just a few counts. This CDR3 is CASSFRGGLLNYGYTF. CDR3 coding DNA: TGTGCCAGCAGTTTTAGAGGCGGTTTACTAAACTATGGCTACACCTTC. The chain is built from TRBV28 and TRBJ1-2; D not resolved. The CDR3 sequence is 16 residues long. Germline CDR1 MDHEN, CDR2 SYDVKM. The V end was cut by 3 bases, the J end by 2 bases, with 16 bases between.

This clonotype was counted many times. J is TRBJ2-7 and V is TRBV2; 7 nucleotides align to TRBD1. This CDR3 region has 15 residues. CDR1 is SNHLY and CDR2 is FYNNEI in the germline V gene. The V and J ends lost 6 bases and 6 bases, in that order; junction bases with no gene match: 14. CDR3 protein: CASSPTGAETSEQYF. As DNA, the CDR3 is TGTGCCAGCAGCCCTACAGGGGCCGAGACCTCCGAGCAGTACTTC.

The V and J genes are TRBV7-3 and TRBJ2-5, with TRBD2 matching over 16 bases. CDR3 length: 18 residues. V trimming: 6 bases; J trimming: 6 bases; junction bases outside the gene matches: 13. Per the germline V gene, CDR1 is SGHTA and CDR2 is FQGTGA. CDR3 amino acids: CASSYSTGLAGGPQTQYF. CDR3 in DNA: TGTGCCAGCAGTTACTCAACGGGACTAGCGGGAGGGCCTCAGACCCAGTACTTC.

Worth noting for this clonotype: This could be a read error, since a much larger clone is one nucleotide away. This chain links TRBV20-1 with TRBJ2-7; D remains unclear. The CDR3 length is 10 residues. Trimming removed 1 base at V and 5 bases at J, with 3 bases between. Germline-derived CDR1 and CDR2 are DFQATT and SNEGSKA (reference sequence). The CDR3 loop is CSARGNEQYF. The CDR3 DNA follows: TGCAGTGCTAGAGGGAACGAGCAGTACTTC.

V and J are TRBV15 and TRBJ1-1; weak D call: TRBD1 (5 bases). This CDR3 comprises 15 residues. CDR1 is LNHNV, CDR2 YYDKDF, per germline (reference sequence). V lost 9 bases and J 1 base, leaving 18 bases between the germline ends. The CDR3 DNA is TGTGCCACTAAACCCGGGCGGGGCCAGAACACTGAAGCTTTCTTT. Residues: CATKPGRGQNTEAFF.

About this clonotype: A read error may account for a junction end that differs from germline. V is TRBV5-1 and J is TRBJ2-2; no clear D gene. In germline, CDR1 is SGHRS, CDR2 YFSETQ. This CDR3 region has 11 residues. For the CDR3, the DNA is TGTGCCAGCGCCTACGCCGGGGAGCTGTTTTTT. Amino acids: CASAYAGELFF.

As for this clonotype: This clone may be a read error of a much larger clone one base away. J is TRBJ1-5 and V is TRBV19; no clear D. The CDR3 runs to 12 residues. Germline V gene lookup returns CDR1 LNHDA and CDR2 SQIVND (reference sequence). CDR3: CASRFGNQPRHF. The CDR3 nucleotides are TGTGCCAGTAGATTTGGCAATCAGCCCCGGCATTTT.

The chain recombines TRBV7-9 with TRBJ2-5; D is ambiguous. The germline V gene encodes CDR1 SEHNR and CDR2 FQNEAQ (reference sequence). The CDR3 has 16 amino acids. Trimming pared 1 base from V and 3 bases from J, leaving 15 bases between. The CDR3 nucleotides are TGTGCCAGCAGCTTAGTCTGGGGTAGCAATGAAGAGACCCAGTACTTC. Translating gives CASSLVWGSNEETQYF.

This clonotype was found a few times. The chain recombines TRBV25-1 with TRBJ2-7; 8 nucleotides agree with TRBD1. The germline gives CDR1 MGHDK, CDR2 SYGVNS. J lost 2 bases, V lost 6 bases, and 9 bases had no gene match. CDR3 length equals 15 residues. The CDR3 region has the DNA TGTGCCAGCAGGAACCCCGGGACAGGCACCTACGAGCAGTACTTC. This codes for CASRNPGTGTYEQYF.

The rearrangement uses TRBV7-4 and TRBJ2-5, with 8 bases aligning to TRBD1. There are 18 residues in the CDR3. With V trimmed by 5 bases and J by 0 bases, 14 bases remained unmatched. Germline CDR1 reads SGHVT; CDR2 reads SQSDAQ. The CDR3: CASSPRAPDRGHQETQYF. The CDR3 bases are TGTGCCAGCAGCCCTAGGGCCCCCGACAGGGGCCACCAAGAGACCCAGTACTTC.

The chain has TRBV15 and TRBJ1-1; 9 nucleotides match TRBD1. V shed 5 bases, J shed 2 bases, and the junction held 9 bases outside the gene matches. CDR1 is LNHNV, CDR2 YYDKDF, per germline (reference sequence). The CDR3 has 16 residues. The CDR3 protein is CATSVEQGAGNTEAFF. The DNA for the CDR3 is TGTGCCACCAGCGTGGAACAGGGGGCAGGTAACACTGAAGCTTTCTTT.

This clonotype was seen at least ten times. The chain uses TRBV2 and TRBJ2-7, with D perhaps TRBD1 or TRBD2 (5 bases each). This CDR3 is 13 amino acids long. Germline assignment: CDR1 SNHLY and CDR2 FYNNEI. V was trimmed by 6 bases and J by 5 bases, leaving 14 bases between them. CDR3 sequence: CASRDGAGNEQYF. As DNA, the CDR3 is TGTGCCAGCAGGGACGGGGCAGGGAACGAGCAGTACTTC.

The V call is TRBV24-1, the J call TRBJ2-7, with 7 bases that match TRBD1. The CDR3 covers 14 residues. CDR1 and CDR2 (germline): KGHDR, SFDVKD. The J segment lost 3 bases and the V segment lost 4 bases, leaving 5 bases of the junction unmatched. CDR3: CATSDPTGNYEQYF. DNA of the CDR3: TGTGCCACCAGTGACCCGACAGGGAACTACGAGCAGTACTTC.

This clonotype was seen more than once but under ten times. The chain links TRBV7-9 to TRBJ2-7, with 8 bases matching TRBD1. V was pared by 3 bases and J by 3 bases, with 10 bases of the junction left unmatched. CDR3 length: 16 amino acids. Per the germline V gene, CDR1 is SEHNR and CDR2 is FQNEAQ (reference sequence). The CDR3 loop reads CASSLVWGTGNYEQYF. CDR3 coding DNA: TGTGCCAGCAGCTTGGTTTGGGGGACAGGCAACTACGAGCAGTACTTC. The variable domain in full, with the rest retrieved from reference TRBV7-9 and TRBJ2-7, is DTGVSQNPRHKITKRGQNVTFRCDPISEHNRLYWYRQTLGQGPEFLTYFQNEAQLEKSRLLSDRFSAERPKGSFSTLEIQRTEQGDSAMYLCASSLVWGTGNYEQYFGPGTRLTVT.

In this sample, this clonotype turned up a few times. The CDR3: CASSSGPGQLYGYTF. The DNA for the CDR3 is TGTGCCAGCAGCTCAGGACCGGGACAGCTTTATGGCTACACCTTC. This sequence joins TRBV7-2 and TRBJ1-2; 7 bases fit TRBD1. V lost 4 bases to trimming and J lost 5 bases; unmatched junction nucleotides: 10. Germline V gives CDR1 SGHTA, CDR2 FQGNSA. The CDR3 loop spans 15 amino acids.

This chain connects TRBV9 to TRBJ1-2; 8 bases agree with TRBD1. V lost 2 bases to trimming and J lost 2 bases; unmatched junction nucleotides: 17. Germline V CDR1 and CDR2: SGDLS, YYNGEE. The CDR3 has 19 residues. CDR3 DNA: TGTGCCAGCAGCGTTTTTTCTGGACAGGGCAACCTGGGCAACTATGGCTACACCTTC. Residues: CASSVFSGQGNLGNYGYTF.

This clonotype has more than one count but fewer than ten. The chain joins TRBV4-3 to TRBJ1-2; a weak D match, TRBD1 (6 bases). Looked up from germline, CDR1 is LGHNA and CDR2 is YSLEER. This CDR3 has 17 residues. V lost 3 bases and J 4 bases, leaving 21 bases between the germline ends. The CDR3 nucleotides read TGCGCCAGCAGCCATTCAACCAGGGGCCGCTTAGGCTATGGCTACACCTTC. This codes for CASSHSTRGRLGYGYTF.

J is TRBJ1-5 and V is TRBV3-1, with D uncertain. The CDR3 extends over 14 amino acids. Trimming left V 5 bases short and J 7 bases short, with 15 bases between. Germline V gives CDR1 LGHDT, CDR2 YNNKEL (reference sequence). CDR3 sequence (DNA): TGTGCCAGCAGCTTTCAAGGGTTGGGGCAGCCCCAGCATTTT. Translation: CASSFQGLGQPQHF.

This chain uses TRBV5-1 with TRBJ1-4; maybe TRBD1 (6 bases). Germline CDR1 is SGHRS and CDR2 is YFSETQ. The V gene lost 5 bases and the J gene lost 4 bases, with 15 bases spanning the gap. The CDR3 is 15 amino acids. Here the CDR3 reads CASRDSTHLNEKLFF. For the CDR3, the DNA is TGCGCCAGCAGGGACAGCACCCACCTTAATGAAAAACTGTTTTTT.

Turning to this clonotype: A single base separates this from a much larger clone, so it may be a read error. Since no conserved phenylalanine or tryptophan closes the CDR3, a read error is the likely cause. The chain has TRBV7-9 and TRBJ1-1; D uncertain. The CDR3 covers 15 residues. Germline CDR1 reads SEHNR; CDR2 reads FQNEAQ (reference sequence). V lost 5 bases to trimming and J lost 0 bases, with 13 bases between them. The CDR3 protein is CASSPSGGMNTEAFL. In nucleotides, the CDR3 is TGTGCCAGCAGCCCCTCGGGTGGGATGAACACTGAAGCTTTCCTT.

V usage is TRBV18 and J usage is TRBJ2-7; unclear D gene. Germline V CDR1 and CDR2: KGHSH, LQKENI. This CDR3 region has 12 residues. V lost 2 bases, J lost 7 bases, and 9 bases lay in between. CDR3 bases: TGTGCCAGCTCACCAGATTTCGAGGAGCAGTACTTC. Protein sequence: CASSPDFEEQYF.

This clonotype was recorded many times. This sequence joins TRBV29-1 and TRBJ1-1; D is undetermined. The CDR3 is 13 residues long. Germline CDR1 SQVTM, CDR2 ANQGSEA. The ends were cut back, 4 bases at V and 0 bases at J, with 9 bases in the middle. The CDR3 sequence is CSVGLVLNTEAFF. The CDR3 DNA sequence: TGCAGCGTTGGTTTGGTCCTGAACACTGAAGCTTTCTTT.

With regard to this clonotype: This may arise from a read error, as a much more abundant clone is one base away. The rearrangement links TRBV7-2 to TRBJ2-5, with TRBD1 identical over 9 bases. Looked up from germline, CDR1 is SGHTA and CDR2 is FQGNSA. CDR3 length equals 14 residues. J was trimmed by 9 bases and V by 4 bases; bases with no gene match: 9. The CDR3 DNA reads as TGTGCCAGCAGCTCGGGACAGGGCCCGAGTGCCCAGTACTTC. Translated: CASSSGQGPSAQYF.

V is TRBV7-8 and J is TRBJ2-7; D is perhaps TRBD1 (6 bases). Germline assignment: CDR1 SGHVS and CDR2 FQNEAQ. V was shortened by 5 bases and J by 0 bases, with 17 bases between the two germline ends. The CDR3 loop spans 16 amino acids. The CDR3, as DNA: TGTGCCAGCAGCCCCCTCCGGACAGCATCCTCCTACGAGCAGTACTTC. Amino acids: CASSPLRTASSYEQYF.

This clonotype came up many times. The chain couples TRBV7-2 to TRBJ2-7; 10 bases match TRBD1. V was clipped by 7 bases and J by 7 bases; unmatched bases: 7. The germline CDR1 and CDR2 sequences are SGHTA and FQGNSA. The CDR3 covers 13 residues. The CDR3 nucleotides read TGTGCCAGCACCCGACAGGGGGCCGGGGAGCAGTACTTC. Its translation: CASTRQGAGEQYF.

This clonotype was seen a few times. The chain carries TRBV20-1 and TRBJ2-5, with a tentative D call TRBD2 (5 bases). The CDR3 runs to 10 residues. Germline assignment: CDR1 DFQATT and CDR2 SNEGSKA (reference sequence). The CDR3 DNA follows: TGCAGCCCTAGCAGGGAGACCCAGTACTTC. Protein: CSPSRETQYF.

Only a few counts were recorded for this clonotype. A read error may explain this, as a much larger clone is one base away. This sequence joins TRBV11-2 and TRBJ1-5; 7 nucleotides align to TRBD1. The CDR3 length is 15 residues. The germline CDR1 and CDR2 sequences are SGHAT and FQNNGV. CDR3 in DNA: TGTGCCGGCAGCCCAGGGACAGAGAGCAATCAGCCCCAGCATTTT. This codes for CAGSPGTESNQPQHF.